This T cell receptor (beta chain) was obtained from a study of siplizumab effects on memory and regulatory T cells. In germline, CDR1 is SGHNT, CDR2 YENEEA. CDR3 length: 19 amino acids. V was clipped by 5 bases and J by 0 bases; unmatched bases: 13. Data came from immunoSEQ multiplex PCR; TCRdb stores just in-frame clones and leaves some out. Of about 91,000 clones in the sample, 93% were seen once. The clonotype comes from a human donor in good health. Specimen: CD8+ T cells sorted from blood. V and J are TRBV11-3 and TRBJ2-7; 13 bases align to TRBD2. The CDR3 DNA follows: TGTGCCAGCAGCCCAGCCGCTTGGGGACTAGCGGGAAACTCCTACGAGCAGTACTTC. This codes for CASSPAAWGLAGNSYEQYF.